This TCR beta chain was sequenced in a study of response to subunit inactivated influenza vaccine. Study-level points and caveats: Authors suggested seasonal influenza vaccinations each recruit few new T cells.

Note on this clonotype: The antigen is unknown.

Via MiXCR, TCRdb re-called the RT-PCR reads, giving one row per CDR3 protein. The data contain 400,000 to 650,000 distinct CDR3 sequences, 6.5% to 8% of them seen just once; the ten biggest clones take up 10% to 15%. The TCR sequence derives from a man between 50 and 75 years old who received an inactivated influenza vaccine. Specimen: PBMCs from blood, collected less than 25 months after vaccination.

CDR3 nucleotides: TGCAGTGCTCCTCGGGACAGGCTCACTGAAGCTTTCTTT. Amino acids: CSAPRDRLTEAFF. The chain recombines TRBV20-1 with TRBJ1-1, with 8 bases fitting TRBD1. J gave up 4 bases and V 5 bases, and 6 bases lay outside the gene matches. The germline V gene has CDR1 DFQATT and CDR2 SNEGSKA (reference sequence). The CDR3 consists of 13 residues.